The 3 T cell receptor beta chains below all came from one sample that was sequenced in a study of shared clonotypes between healthy human individuals. Clones were sequenced by immunoSEQ multiplex PCR, and TCRdb holds only the in-frame ones, with some missing. Of roughly 2.5 million clones in the sample, about 92% were seen once. Sequenced sample: naive CD4+ T cells sorted from blood. Subset described: CD45RA+ positively selected. Receptors were obtained from a man aged 18 to 29 in good health.

This chain connects TRBV5-1 to TRBJ2-3; D perhaps matches TRBD2 (6 bases). Germline V gene sequence: CDR1 SGHRS, CDR2 YFSETQ. The CDR3 contains 15 residues. Between the trimmed V and J ends, which lost 2 bases and 10 bases, there was a span of 20 bases. For the CDR3, the DNA is TGCGCCAGCAGCTTTGGCGGGACTCCGGGGTTAGCGCAGTATTTT. Protein: CASSFGGTPGLAQYF.

The rearrangement uses TRBV30 and TRBJ1-2, with D possibly TRBD1 on 5 matching bases. Trimming shortened V by 5 bases and J by 1 base, and 11 bases separated the two germline ends. Germline V gives CDR1 GTSNPN, CDR2 SVGIG (reference sequence). CDR3 length equals 13 residues. The CDR3 protein is CAWFQGDNYGYTF. The CDR3 region has the DNA TGTGCCTGGTTTCAGGGAGATAACTATGGCTACACCTTC.

This chain uses TRBV10-3 with TRBJ2-7, with D tentatively TRBD2 (5 bases). In germline, CDR1 is ENHRY, CDR2 SYGVKD. This CDR3 has 16 residues. V was shortened by 0 bases and J by 0 bases, with 12 bases between the two germline ends. The CDR3 region is CAISESPAASSYEQYF. The CDR3 DNA reads TGTGCCATCAGTGAGTCTCCAGCGGCCAGCTCCTACGAGCAGTACTTC.